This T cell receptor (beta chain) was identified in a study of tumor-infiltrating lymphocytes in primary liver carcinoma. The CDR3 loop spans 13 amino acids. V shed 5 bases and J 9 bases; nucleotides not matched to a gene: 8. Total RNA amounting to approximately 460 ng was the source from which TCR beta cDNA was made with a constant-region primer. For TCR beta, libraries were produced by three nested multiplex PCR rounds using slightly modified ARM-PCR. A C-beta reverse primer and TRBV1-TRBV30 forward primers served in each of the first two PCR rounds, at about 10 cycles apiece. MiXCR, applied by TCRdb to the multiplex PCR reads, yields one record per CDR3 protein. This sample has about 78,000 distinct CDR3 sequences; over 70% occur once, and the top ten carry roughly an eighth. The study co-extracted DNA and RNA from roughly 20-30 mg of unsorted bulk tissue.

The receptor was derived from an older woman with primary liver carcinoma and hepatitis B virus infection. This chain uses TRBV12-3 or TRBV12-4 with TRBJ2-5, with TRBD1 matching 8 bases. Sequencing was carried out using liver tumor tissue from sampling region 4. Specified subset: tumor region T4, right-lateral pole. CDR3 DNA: TGTGCCAGCAGTATGGACAGGGCTAGGGCCCAGTACTTC. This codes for CASSMDRARAQYF.